This T cell receptor (beta chain) was retrieved from a study of metastatic and nonmetastatic thyroid tumors. General study results and limits: Malignant thyroid tumors reportedly had TCR beta diversity that was significantly higher than in benign nodules, in blood and tumor.

No patient had received any treatment before thyroid surgery. TCRdb re-called clones via MiXCR from the PCR reads. The sample contains roughly 40,000 clones, over 10% of which appear only once. J was trimmed by 8 bases and V by 0 bases; bases with no gene match: 6. The CDR3 has 15 amino acids. Germline assignment: CDR1 MNHEY and CDR2 SVGAGI. About this clone itself: Its antigen is as yet unknown.

The rearrangement joins TRBV6-5 to TRBJ1-2, with 10 bases matching TRBD1. Sequenced input: blood. The sequence came from a male donor with papillary thyroid cancer or a benign thyroid nodule (not recorded which). Some clones in this sample may be carry-over from other donors' samples. The CDR3 DNA sequence: TGTGCCAGCAGTTACTCGAGAGGGACAGGGGCCGGCTACACCTTC. Residues: CASSYSRGTGAGYTF.